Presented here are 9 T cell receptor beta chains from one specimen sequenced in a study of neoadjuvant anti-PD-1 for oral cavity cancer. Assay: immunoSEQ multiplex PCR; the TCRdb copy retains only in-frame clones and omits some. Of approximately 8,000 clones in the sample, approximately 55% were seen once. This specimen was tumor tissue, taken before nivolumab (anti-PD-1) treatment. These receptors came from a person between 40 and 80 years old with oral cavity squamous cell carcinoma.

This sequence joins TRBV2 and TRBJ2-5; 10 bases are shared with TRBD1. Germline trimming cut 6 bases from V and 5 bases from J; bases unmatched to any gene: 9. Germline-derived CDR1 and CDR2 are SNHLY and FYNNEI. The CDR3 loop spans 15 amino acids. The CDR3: CASSPLTGGRETQYF. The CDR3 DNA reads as TGTGCCAGCAGCCCCTTGACAGGGGGCAGGGAGACCCAGTACTTC.

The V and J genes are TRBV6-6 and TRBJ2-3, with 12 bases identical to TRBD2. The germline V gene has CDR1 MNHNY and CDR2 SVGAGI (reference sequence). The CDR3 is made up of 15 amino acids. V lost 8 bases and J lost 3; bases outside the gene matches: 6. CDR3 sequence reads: CASALLAGGTDTQYF. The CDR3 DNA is TGTGCCAGCGCCCTCCTAGCGGGAGGGACAGATACGCAGTATTTT.

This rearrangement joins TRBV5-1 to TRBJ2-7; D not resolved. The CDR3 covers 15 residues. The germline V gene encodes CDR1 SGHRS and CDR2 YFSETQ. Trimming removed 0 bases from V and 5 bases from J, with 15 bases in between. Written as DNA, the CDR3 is TGCGCCAGCAGCTTGGGACTTCTTGAAAGCCACGAGCAGTACTTC. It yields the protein CASSLGLLESHEQYF.

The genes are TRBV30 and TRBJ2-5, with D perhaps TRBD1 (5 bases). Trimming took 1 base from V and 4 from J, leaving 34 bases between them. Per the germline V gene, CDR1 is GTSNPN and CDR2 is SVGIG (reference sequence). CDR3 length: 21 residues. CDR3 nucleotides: TGTGCCTGGAGTGGAATGCTAACACAGGTGGGGATGGCCCTTGAACGAGAGACCCAGTACTTC. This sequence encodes CAWSGMLTQVGMALERETQYF.

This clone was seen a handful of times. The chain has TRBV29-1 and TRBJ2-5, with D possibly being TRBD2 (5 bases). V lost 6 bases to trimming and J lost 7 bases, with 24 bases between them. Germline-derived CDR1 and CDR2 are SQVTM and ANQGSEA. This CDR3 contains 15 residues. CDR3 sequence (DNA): TGCAGCGTGACCGGGATATCAACTGAGAGTGGGACCCAGTACTTC. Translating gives CSVTGISTESGTQYF.

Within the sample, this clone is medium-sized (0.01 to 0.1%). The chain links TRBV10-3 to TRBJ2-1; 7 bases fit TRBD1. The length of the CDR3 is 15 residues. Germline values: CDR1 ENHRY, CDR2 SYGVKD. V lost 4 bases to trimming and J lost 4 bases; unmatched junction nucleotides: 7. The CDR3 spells CAISGQGEVYNEQFF. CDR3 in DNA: TGTGCCATCAGTGGACAGGGAGAGGTTTACAATGAGCAGTTCTTC.

The CDR3 DNA sequence: TGTGCCAGCAGTGAAGACAGTGGGATAATCAACGAGCAGTACTTC. Its protein product is CASSEDSGIINEQYF. The V gene is TRBV2, the J gene TRBJ2-7, with D unclear. Trimming took 1 base from V and 5 from J, leaving 15 bases between them. Germline-derived CDR1 and CDR2 are SNHLY and FYNNEI. The CDR3 has 15 residues.

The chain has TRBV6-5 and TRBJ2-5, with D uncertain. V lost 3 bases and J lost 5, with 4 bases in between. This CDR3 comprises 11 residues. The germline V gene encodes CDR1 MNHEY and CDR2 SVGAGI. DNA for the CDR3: TGTGCCAGCAGTTATTCTGAGACCCAGTACTTC. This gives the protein CASSYSETQYF.

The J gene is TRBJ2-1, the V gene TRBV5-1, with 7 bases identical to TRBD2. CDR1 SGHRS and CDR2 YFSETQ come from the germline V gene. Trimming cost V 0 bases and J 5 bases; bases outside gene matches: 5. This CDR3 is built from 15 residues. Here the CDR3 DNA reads TGCGCCAGCAGCTTGGGGAGCGGGAACCACAATGAGCAGTTCTTC. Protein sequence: CASSLGSGNHNEQFF.